What follows are 29 T cell receptor beta chains derived from one specimen sequenced in a study of shared clonotypes between healthy human individuals. Profiling relied on immunoSEQ multiplex PCR, and the TCRdb table lists in-frame clones only, not all of them. Of more than 500,000 clones listed, approximately 95% were seen once; the top ten hold about 0.067%. Sequenced: naive CD4+ T cells sorted from blood. This sample's subset: CD45RA+ positively selected. These TCRs come from a woman aged 30 to 39 in good health.

The CDR3: CSTTRMGQTQYF. In nucleotides, the CDR3 is TGCAGCACTACGAGGATGGGGCAGACCCAGTACTTC. J is TRBJ2-5 and V is TRBV29-1, with D perhaps TRBD1 (5 bases). Germline CDR1 SQVTM, CDR2 ANQGSEA. The CDR3 totals 12 residues. Trimming took off 8 bases at V and 6 bases at J, with 16 bases between the two ends.

As for this clone: A read error may produce the germline difference seen at one junction end. The chain has TRBV7-9 and TRBJ2-3; TRBD2 is a possible D gene (6 bases). The CDR3 contains 14 residues. Germline V lookup: CDR1 SEHNR, CDR2 FQNEAQ (reference sequence). CDR3 in DNA: TGTGCCAGCAGCTTTATGGGACTCGCAGATGCGCAGTATTTT. Encoded protein: CASSFMGLADAQYF.

The genes are TRBV27 and TRBJ2-7; TRBD2 might be the D (6 bases). This CDR3 comprises 14 residues. The germline V gene has CDR1 MNHEY and CDR2 SMNVEV (reference sequence). Deletions cut 2 bases from V and 2 bases from J, with 10 bases between. The CDR3 bases are TGTGCCAGCAGTTTAGCGGGAAAACCCTACGAGCAGTACTTC. Translated: CASSLAGKPYEQYF.

The chain couples TRBV28 to TRBJ2-3; 9 positions agree with TRBD1. The CDR3 runs 15 residues. V lost 5 bases, J lost 4 bases, and 7 bases stayed unmatched. CDR1 is MDHEN, CDR2 SYDVKM, per germline. CDR3 in DNA: TGTGCCAGCAGTCCACCACAGGGGGCCGCAGATACGCAGTATTTT. It codes for CASSPPQGAADTQYF.

The rearrangement links TRBV7-8 to TRBJ2-1; 7 bases line up with TRBD2. In germline, CDR1 is SGHVS, CDR2 FQNEAQ. With V trimmed by 0 bases and J by 8 bases, 13 bases remained unmatched. The CDR3 length is 17 residues. For the CDR3, the DNA is TGTGCCAGCAGCTTAGCCCAAGGACTAGACCTCTTAGATGAGCAGTTCTTC. Residues: CASSLAQGLDLLDEQFF.

This chain joins TRBV19 and TRBJ2-1, with TRBD2 identical over 9 bases. CDR1 LNHDA and CDR2 SQIVND come from the germline V gene (reference sequence). With V trimmed by 5 bases and J by 9 bases, 20 bases remained unmatched. This CDR3 contains 18 residues. The CDR3 DNA reads as TGTGCCAGTAGTTCCTACGCCTCGGGACTAGCCTACGTTGGTGAGCAGTTCTTC. Protein: CASSSYASGLAYVGEQFF.

This clone came up once. The chain uses TRBV28 and TRBJ1-4, with TRBD1 matching over 8 bases. Trimming removed 6 bases from V and 7 bases from J; junction bases left unmatched: 10. Germline assignment: CDR1 MDHEN and CDR2 SYDVKM. The CDR3 has 15 amino acids. This CDR3 is CASSLDRGWTEKLFF. CDR3 bases: TGTGCCAGCAGCCTTGACAGGGGATGGACTGAAAAACTGTTTTTT.

The chain uses TRBV11-2 and TRBJ2-1; maybe TRBD1 (6 bases). The CDR3 is made up of 15 amino acids. Germline CDR1 reads SGHAT; CDR2 reads FQNNGV. The V and J ends lost 5 bases and 2 bases respectively, with 13 bases between them. CDR3 amino acids: CASSGGRGTYNEQFF. DNA for the CDR3: TGTGCCAGCAGCGGGGGCAGGGGCACCTACAATGAGCAGTTCTTC.

This chain links TRBV6-1 with TRBJ1-5; TRBD1 is a possible D gene (5 bases). The germline gives CDR1 MNHNS, CDR2 SASEGT. The ends were cut back, 6 bases at V and 6 bases at J, with 15 bases in the middle. This CDR3 comprises 14 residues. The CDR3 DNA follows: TGTGCCAGCAGGGAAAGGGGAGGAGGTCAGCCCCAGCATTTT. This encodes CASRERGGGQPQHF.

The rearrangement uses TRBV27 and TRBJ2-3; D is unclear. This CDR3 spans 11 amino acids. Deletions cut 6 bases from V and 2 bases from J, with 3 bases between. The germline V gene encodes CDR1 MNHEY and CDR2 SMNVEV (reference sequence). The CDR3 is CASSLTDTQYF. The CDR3 DNA is TGTGCCAGCAGCCTCACAGATACGCAGTATTTT.

This chain joins TRBV6-1 and TRBJ1-1, with D uncertain. V gave up 4 bases and J gave up 1 base, with 13 bases separating them. Germline V gives CDR1 MNHNS, CDR2 SASEGT. This CDR3 region has 15 residues. CDR3 loop: CASSGQTRENTEAFF. In DNA, the CDR3 is TGTGCCAGCAGTGGGCAAACGAGGGAGAACACTGAAGCTTTCTTT.

This clone was seen only once. The CDR3 region has the DNA TGTGCCAGCAGGCGACAGGGGGTATCCTACGAGCAGTACTTC. Protein: CASRRQGVSYEQYF. This chain links TRBV27 with TRBJ2-7, with 9 bases aligning to TRBD1. CDR3 length equals 14 residues. V trimming: 6 bases; J trimming: 1 base; junction bases outside the gene matches: 4. CDR1 is MNHEY, CDR2 SMNVEV, per germline (reference sequence).

This chain joins TRBV15 and TRBJ1-3; TRBD1 is a possible D gene (5 bases). Germline V gene sequence: CDR1 LNHNV, CDR2 YYDKDF (reference sequence). The CDR3 spans 16 residues. The V end lost 7 bases, the J end lost 0 bases, and 16 bases lay between the germline ends. CDR3 sequence: CATTRGGSSSGNTIYF. CDR3 nucleotide sequence: TGTGCCACCACTAGGGGAGGGTCGAGCTCTGGAAACACCATATATTTT.

This clone has more than one count but fewer than ten. The CDR3: CASSIDGHRGLHQPQHF. The CDR3 DNA is TGTGCCAGTAGTATAGATGGGCACAGGGGGCTTCATCAGCCCCAGCATTTT. The chain has TRBV19 and TRBJ1-5, with 9 bases matching TRBD1. This CDR3 region has 17 residues. Germline values: CDR1 LNHDA, CDR2 SQIVND (reference sequence). With V trimmed by 0 bases and J by 5 bases, 8 bases remained unmatched.

The rearrangement joins TRBV29-1 to TRBJ1-2; D unclear. V was clipped by 2 bases and J by 3 bases, with 7 bases between them. Germline-derived CDR1 and CDR2 are SQVTM and ANQGSEA. The CDR3 runs to 12 residues. The CDR3 nucleotides are TGCAGCGTTGAAATGGTTTACTATGGCTACACCTTC. Its protein is CSVEMVYYGYTF.

This rearrangement joins TRBV11-2 to TRBJ2-1, with D possibly matching TRBD1 (5 bases). The germline CDR1 and CDR2 sequences are SGHAT and FQNNGV. The CDR3 extends over 15 amino acids. V lost 3 bases and J lost 6, with 15 bases in between. CDR3 sequence: CASSFQQGTFNEQFF. In DNA form, the CDR3 reads TGTGCCAGCAGCTTTCAGCAGGGAACGTTCAATGAGCAGTTCTTC.

The chain combines TRBV6-6 with TRBJ2-7; TRBD1 aligns across 8 bases. CDR3 size: 15 residues. J was trimmed by 2 bases and V by 0 bases; bases with no gene match: 3. Germline V gives CDR1 MNHNY, CDR2 SVGAGI (reference sequence). CDR3 in DNA: TGTGCCAGCAGTTACTCGAAACAGGGGGCCTACGAGCAGTACTTC. It translates to CASSYSKQGAYEQYF.

The chain uses TRBV6-6 and TRBJ2-1, with 9 positions matching TRBD2. After removal of 7 bases from V and 0 bases from J, the junction contained 4 bases not matched to a gene. There are 15 residues in the CDR3. CDR1 is MNHNY and CDR2 is SVGAGI in the germline V gene (reference sequence). The chain's CDR3 is CASTATSGSYNEQFF. Written as DNA, the CDR3 is TGTGCCAGCACCGCGACTAGCGGCTCCTACAATGAGCAGTTCTTC.

The chain has TRBV5-1 and TRBJ2-1; D unresolved. Trimming stripped 2 bases from V and 0 bases from J, with 12 bases between. CDR1 is SGHRS, CDR2 YFSETQ, per germline. The CDR3 consists of 16 residues. The CDR3 reads CASSFPSQSSYNEQFF. DNA for the CDR3: TGCGCCAGCAGCTTTCCGTCCCAAAGCTCCTACAATGAGCAGTTCTTC.

The gene calls are TRBV2 and TRBJ2-2; tentatively, D is TRBD1 (6 bases). Germline loops: CDR1 SNHLY, CDR2 FYNNEI. Trimming pared 7 bases from V and 3 bases from J, leaving 12 bases between. The length of the CDR3 is 14 residues. The CDR3 protein is CASNRELDTGELFF. The CDR3 nucleotides read TGTGCCAGCAACAGGGAGTTGGACACCGGGGAGCTGTTTTTT.

The chain carries TRBV15 and TRBJ2-7; maybe TRBD2 (5 bases). The CDR3 has 15 residues. The germline V gene has CDR1 LNHNV and CDR2 YYDKDF (reference sequence). The germline V and J ends were trimmed by 2 bases and 2 bases, with 13 bases remaining between them. The CDR3 loop is CATSRTGKVPYEQYF. The CDR3 nucleotides read TGTGCCACCAGCAGAACCGGGAAGGTCCCCTACGAGCAGTACTTC.

This clone was seen just once. The rearrangement joins TRBV10-2 to TRBJ1-1; D might be TRBD1 (6 bases). This CDR3 is built from 13 residues. Trimming left V 6 bases short and J 1 base short, with 9 bases between. Germline V gene sequence: CDR1 WSHSY, CDR2 SAAADI. In DNA form, the CDR3 reads TGCGCCAGCAGACTGACAGGGAACACTGAAGCTTTCTTT. Translation: CASRLTGNTEAFF.

CDR3 in amino acids: CASIQHYNQPQHF. The CDR3, as DNA: TGTGCCAGCATACAGCACTACAATCAGCCCCAGCATTTT. The gene calls are TRBV28 and TRBJ1-5; D unresolved. CDR3 length: 13 residues. Trimming took 7 bases from V and 3 from J, leaving 10 bases between them. Germline-derived CDR1 and CDR2 are MDHEN and SYDVKM. Full variable domain (rest looked up from reference TRBV28 and TRBJ1-5): DVKVTQSSRYLVKRTGEKVFLECVQDMDHENMFWYRQDPGLGLRLIYFSYDVKMKEKGDIPEGYSVSREKKERFSLILESASTNQTSMYLCASIQHYNQPQHFGDGTRLSIL.

A single count supports this clone. This rearrangement joins TRBV11-2 to TRBJ2-1; perhaps TRBD1 as D (6 bases). CDR3 size: 12 residues. CDR1 SGHAT and CDR2 FQNNGV come from the germline V gene. Trimming shortened V by 3 bases and J by 10 bases, and 10 bases separated the two germline ends. The CDR3 DNA sequence: TGTGCCAGCAGCTTCACCGGGACAGAGCAGTTCTTC. Protein: CASSFTGTEQFF.

The table lists this clone with a few counts. The chain couples TRBV7-9 to TRBJ1-1; no reliable D call. Trimming removed 2 bases at V and 3 bases at J, with 7 bases between. Germline-derived CDR1 and CDR2 are SEHNR and FQNEAQ (reference sequence). CDR3 length: 13 residues. The CDR3 DNA sequence: TGTGCCAGCAGCTTAAATATGGACACTGAAGCTTTCTTT. Protein sequence: CASSLNMDTEAFF.

The genes are TRBV28 and TRBJ1-4; the D gene is possibly TRBD1 (5 bases). The length of the CDR3 is 15 residues. Germline V lookup: CDR1 MDHEN, CDR2 SYDVKM. V shed 5 bases and J shed 8 bases, with 18 bases lying between them. CDR3 sequence: CASSPPTGPEEKLFF. The CDR3, as DNA: TGTGCCAGCAGTCCTCCCACGGGGCCCGAAGAAAAACTGTTTTTT.

The chain joins TRBV6-5 to TRBJ2-7, with TRBD2 identical over 7 bases. This CDR3 has 15 amino acids. Germline lookup yields CDR1 MNHEY and CDR2 SVGAGI. V dropped 5 bases and J dropped 2; count of bases not matched to a gene: 9. The CDR3: CASSPNRDYTYEQYF. Written as DNA, the CDR3 is TGTGCCAGCAGTCCAAACCGGGACTACACCTACGAGCAGTACTTC.

The chain recombines TRBV7-6 with TRBJ2-5, with 8 bases identical to TRBD1. The CDR3 spans 14 residues. Germline values: CDR1 SGHVS, CDR2 FNYEAQ. V dropped 5 bases and J dropped 2; count of bases not matched to a gene: 4. The CDR3 sequence: CASSLGQGQETQYF. CDR3 coding DNA: TGTGCCAGCAGCCTCGGACAGGGACAAGAGACCCAGTACTTC.

The genes are TRBV19 and TRBJ2-5; D is possibly TRBD2 (5 bases). Deletions cut 2 bases from V and 3 bases from J, with 10 bases between. Looked up from germline, CDR1 is LNHDA and CDR2 is SQIVND (reference sequence). The CDR3 loop spans 14 amino acids. CDR3 sequence (DNA): TGTGCCAGTAGTATACGGGGTGGAGAAGAGACCCAGTACTTC. It yields the protein CASSIRGGEETQYF.